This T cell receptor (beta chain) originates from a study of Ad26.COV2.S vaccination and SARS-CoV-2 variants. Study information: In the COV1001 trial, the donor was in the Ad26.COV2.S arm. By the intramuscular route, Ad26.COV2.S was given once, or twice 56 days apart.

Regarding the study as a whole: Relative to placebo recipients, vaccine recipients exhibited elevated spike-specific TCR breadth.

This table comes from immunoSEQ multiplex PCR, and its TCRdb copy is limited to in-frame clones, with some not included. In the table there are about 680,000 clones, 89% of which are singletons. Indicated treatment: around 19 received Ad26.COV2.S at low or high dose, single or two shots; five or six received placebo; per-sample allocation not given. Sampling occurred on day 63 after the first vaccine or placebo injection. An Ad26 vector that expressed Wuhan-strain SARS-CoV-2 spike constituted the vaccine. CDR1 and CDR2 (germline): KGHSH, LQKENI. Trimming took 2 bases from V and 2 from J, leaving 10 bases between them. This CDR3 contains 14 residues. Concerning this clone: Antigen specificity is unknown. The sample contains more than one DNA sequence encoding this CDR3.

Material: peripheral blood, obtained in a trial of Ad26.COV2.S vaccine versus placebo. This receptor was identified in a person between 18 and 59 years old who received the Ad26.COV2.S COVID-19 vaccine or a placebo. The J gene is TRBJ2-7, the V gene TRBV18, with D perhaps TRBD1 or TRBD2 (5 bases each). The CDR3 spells CASSPGTVTYEQYF. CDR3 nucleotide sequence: TGTGCCAGCTCACCAGGGACGGTCACCTACGAGCAGTACTTC.